This entry lists 9 T cell receptor beta chains sequenced from one sample in a study of T cell responses to AZD1222 COVID-19 vaccine (dated by TCRdb to the early 2020s). Reading the label with the study, this specimen's time point is: about 28 days (+/-7) after the second vaccine dose. Receptor libraries were prepared by the immunoSEQ multiplex PCR assay. Imported from immuneACCESS, the table was reduced by TCRdb to in-frame sequences with V and J called. These copies leave out some clones; in studies compared against another copy, an unresolved V gene accounts for under half, and the cause of the remainder is not known. The sample table contains 89,000 or so clones; only one count was recorded for around 84% of them. The ten largest make up about 6% of the sample. The specimen was peripheral blood, collected 28 days after the second AZD1222 dose. The receptors were gathered from an adult who received the AZD1222 COVID-19 vaccine.

This clone was observed a single time. The CDR3 loop is CASSEGKGRGGYTF. In DNA form, the CDR3 reads TGTGCCAGCAGCGAAGGCAAGGGTCGTGGTGGCTACACCTTC. The rearrangement links TRBV7-9 to TRBJ1-2; D is undetermined. Germline loops: CDR1 SEHNR, CDR2 FQNEAQ (reference sequence). V was trimmed by 5 bases and J by 7 bases, leaving 17 bases between them. There are 14 residues in the CDR3.

The rearrangement joins TRBV19 to TRBJ1-3; D is uncertain. Deletions cut 3 bases from V and 4 bases from J, with 10 bases between. The CDR3 length is 14 residues. In germline, CDR1 is LNHDA, CDR2 SQIVND (reference sequence). The CDR3: CASSINGEGNTIYF. CDR3 coding DNA: TGTGCCAGTAGTATCAACGGGGAAGGAAACACCATATATTTT.

The chain uses TRBV27 and TRBJ1-5, with D uncertain. Per the germline V gene, CDR1 is MNHEY and CDR2 is SMNVEV (reference sequence). The CDR3 totals 16 residues. The V gene lost 6 bases and the J gene lost 6 bases, with 21 bases spanning the gap. The DNA for the CDR3 is TGTGCCAGCAGCCTAATGGCGGGGTCAAGCTCTCAGCCCCAGCATTTT. This codes for CASSLMAGSSSQPQHF.

This sequence joins TRBV5-1 and TRBJ2-7; perhaps TRBD1 as D (6 bases). Trimming removed 4 bases from V and 2 bases from J, with 13 bases in between. The length of the CDR3 is 14 residues. The V gene's germline CDR1 is SGHRS and CDR2 YFSETQ. CDR3 in amino acids: CASSVLTGTYEQYF. The CDR3 coding sequence is TGCGCCAGCAGCGTCTTGACAGGTACCTACGAGCAGTACTTC.

The chain uses TRBV3-1 (or the pseudogene TRBV3-2) and TRBJ2-7; D is unclear. CDR3 length: 15 amino acids. The ends were cut back, 1 base at V and 2 bases at J, with 12 bases in the middle. Germline values: CDR1 LGHDT, CDR2 YNNKEL (reference sequence). Here the CDR3 DNA reads TGTGCCAGCAGCCAAGGTGGGCGGAGCACCTACGAGCAGTACTTC. It codes for CASSQGGRSTYEQYF.

The V call is TRBV3-1 (or the pseudogene TRBV3-2), the J call TRBJ1-3; the D is unclear. Trimming took 5 bases from V and 0 from J, leaving 8 bases between them. This CDR3 has 14 amino acids. Germline loops: CDR1 LGHDT, CDR2 YNNKEL (reference sequence). This CDR3 reads CASSKGLSGNTIYF. CDR3 in DNA: TGTGCCAGCAGCAAGGGCCTCTCTGGAAACACCATATATTTT.

This clone occurred a few times. The gene calls are TRBV7-9 and TRBJ2-7; D might be TRBD1 (5 bases). V was cut by 0 bases and J by 5 bases, with 20 bases left in between. Germline assignment: CDR1 SEHNR and CDR2 FQNEAQ (reference sequence). This CDR3 comprises 17 residues. The CDR3 region has the DNA TGTGCCAGCAGCTTAGCGCCATCAAGGGGCTCTCAGGACGAGCAGTACTTC. Protein sequence: CASSLAPSRGSQDEQYF.

The gene calls are TRBV7-9 and TRBJ2-7; perhaps D is TRBD1 or TRBD2 (5 bases each). Trimming removed 4 bases at V and 0 bases at J, with 10 bases between. The CDR3 has 14 amino acids. Germline values: CDR1 SEHNR, CDR2 FQNEAQ (reference sequence). CDR3 DNA sequence: TGTGCCAGCAGCTCGTCAGGGAGCTCCTACGAGCAGTACTTC. The encoded protein is CASSSSGSSYEQYF.

The V and J genes are TRBV5-1 and TRBJ1-2; 7 bases are shared with TRBD1. The CDR3 totals 16 residues. V was clipped by 0 bases and J by 0 bases; unmatched bases: 5. Germline CDR1 reads SGHRS; CDR2 reads YFSETQ. CDR3: CASSLAYGTANYGYTF. The CDR3 DNA reads TGCGCCAGCAGCTTGGCCTACGGGACAGCTAACTATGGCTACACCTTC.